A selection of T cell receptor beta chains follows, all from one sample in a study of vaccination effects on CD4 cells after COVID-19. No antigen has been assigned to these receptors. Generated by immunoSEQ multiplex PCR, the TCRdb table keeps only in-frame clones and is missing some. Among approximately 66,000 clones listed, less than 80% were seen once. The sample in question was CD4+ T cells from PBMCs cultured without peptide, obtained after COVID-19 vaccination. Source of these receptors: a human donor who received a COVID-19 vaccine. Both conserved end residues are part of each CDR3. A D gene is named only where the DNA matches it firmly.

v_call,d_call,cdr3_aa
TRBV7-8,TRBD2,CASSILAGNTGELFF
TRBV5-8,TRBD1,CASSFATGSTDTQYF
TRBV6-6,.,CASSVNSNQPQHF
TRBV5-4,TRBD1,CASSQDRVQETQYF
TRBV6-6,.,CASSYRQEVYGYTF
TRBV5-1,.,CASSLVGYTEAFF
TRBV6-2/TRBV6-3,.,CASSRDGNTEAFF
TRBV6-5,TRBD1,CATYGTGENEKLFF
TRBV19,.,CASRGNGEAKNIQYF
TRBV24-1,.,CATRLINGPPGSKDEKLFF
TRBV7-3,.,CASSLTTDSGNTIYF
TRBV4-2,TRBD2,CASSQEAQRGVVTGELFF
TRBV24-1,.,CATSATGPNQPQHF
TRBV5-1,.,CASSLQGEETQYF
TRBV28,.,CASNSQGILETQYF
TRBV2,.,CASREGGNEKLFF
TRBV4-2,TRBD2,CASSQDLAGLARVDTQYF
TRBV7-9,.,CASSQQGGTEAFF
TRBV7-2,TRBD2,CASRDRTSGGPKETQYF
TRBV21-1,.,CASSKVQGGSYNSPLHF
TRBV9,TRBD1,CASSTSGQGPSFYGYTF
TRBV19,.,CASTPQGIEGYTF
TRBV5-1,TRBD1,CASRYATGAVSQYF
TRBV6-5,.,CAHREGGDRTEAFF
TRBV19,.,CASSMLGPTKPQYF
TRBV5-1,TRBD1,CASSLERTGGQDF
TRBV7-9,.,CASNLGGDGRDGYTF
TRBV4-2,.,CASSQGTGLRTDTQYF
TRBV6-4,.,CASIGQKLAKNIQYF
TRBV9,TRBD2,CASSPRPGTSGGVTDTQYF
TRBV28,TRBD1,CASSSGDRYLSEAFF
TRBV7-8,.,CASSLWTEDGYTF
TRBV3-1/TRBV3-2,.,CASSRVFGGSETQYF
TRBV24-1,.,CATSDPQETQYF
TRBV9,.,CASSVRGTDTGELFF
TRBV6-5,TRBD2,CASSYRLAGPGELFF
TRBV2,TRBD1,CASSATGVNTEAFF
TRBV19,.,CASSGPAGADTQYF
TRBV14,.,CASSRYRSPGEKLFF